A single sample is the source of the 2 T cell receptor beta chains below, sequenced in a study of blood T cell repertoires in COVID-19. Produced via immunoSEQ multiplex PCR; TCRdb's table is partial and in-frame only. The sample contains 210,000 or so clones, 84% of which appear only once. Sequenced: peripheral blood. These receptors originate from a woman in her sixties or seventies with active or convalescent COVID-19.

Written as DNA, the CDR3 is TGTGCCAGCAGCCCCAGGGGCGACGAGCAGTACTTC. This encodes CASSPRGDEQYF. The rearrangement joins TRBV3-1 (or the pseudogene TRBV3-2) to TRBJ2-7, with D perhaps matching TRBD1 (6 bases). Per the germline V gene, CDR1 is LGHDT and CDR2 is YNNKEL (reference sequence). Trimming pared 4 bases from V and 5 bases from J, leaving 9 bases between. This CDR3 region has 12 residues.

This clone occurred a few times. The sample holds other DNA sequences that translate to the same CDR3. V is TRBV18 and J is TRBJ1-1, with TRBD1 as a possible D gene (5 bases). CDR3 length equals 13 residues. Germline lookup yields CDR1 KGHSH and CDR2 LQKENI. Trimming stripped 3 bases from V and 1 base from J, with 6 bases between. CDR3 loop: CASSPGQNTEAFF. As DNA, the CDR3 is TGTGCCAGCTCACCTGGACAGAACACTGAAGCTTTCTTT.